Listed below are T cell receptor beta chains from one sample, sequenced in a study of shared clonotypes between healthy human individuals. The data were produced by immunoSEQ multiplex PCR, yet TCRdb's version contains in-frame clones alone and is incomplete. The table has approximately 2.5 million clones, 90% to 95% seen once. The sample was naive CD4+ T cells from PBMCs. These receptors were taken from a young man in good health. Some clones in this sample may be carry-over from other donors' samples. Each CDR3 is given with its conserved first and last residue. A D gene is named only where the DNA matches it firmly. Clone size is shown for a subset of rows, as once, few, many or a class of expanded clone.

-	-	TRBV7-3	TRBJ2-2	TGTGCCAGCAGCTTACCGCAGGGGGGCACCGGGGAGCTGTTTTTT	CASSLPQGGTGELFF
-	-	TRBV11-2	TRBJ2-7	TGTGCCAGCAGACGCGGACAGGGAGGGGGTTACGAGCAGTACTTC	CASRRGQGGGYEQYF
TRBD1	-	TRBV5-4	TRBJ2-2	TGTGCCAGCAGGGATCGTCTGGGACAGGGAGGTACCGGGGAGCTGTTTTTT	CASRDRLGQGGTGELFF
-	-	TRBV28	TRBJ1-5	TGTGCCAGCAGTTTGGTCATACTGGCTCAGCCCCAGCATTTT	CASSLVILAQPQHF
-	few	TRBV10-1	TRBJ1-1	TGCGCCAGCAGTGAACAGGGGAACACTGAAGCTTTCTTT	CASSEQGNTEAFF
-	-	TRBV7-9	TRBJ2-2	TGTGCCAGCAGCTTAGCTTTCTCTTCCCCCGGGGAGCTGTTTTTT	CASSLAFSSPGELFF
-	-	TRBV7-9	TRBJ1-1	TGTGCCAGCAGCTTAGAAGGCAGACCGAACACTGAAGCTTTCTTT	CASSLEGRPNTEAFF
-	-	TRBV7-3	TRBJ2-3	TGTGCCAGCAGCGACGGGACTCCCACCCCGTATTTT	CASSDGTPTPYF
-	-	TRBV6-1	TRBJ1-5	TGTGCCAGCAGGGGCACAGGGCCGAGCAATCAGCCCCAGCATTTT	CASRGTGPSNQPQHF
-	-	TRBV6-5	TRBJ1-2	TGTGCCAGCAGTTACACGGCGACCACTAACTATGGCTACACCTTC	CASSYTATTNYGYTF
TRBD1	-	TRBV4-2	TRBJ2-5	TGTGCCAGCAGCCAGCTTTGGACAGGGCTTACGTACCAAGAGACCCAGTACTTC	CASSQLWTGLTYQETQYF
TRBD2	once	TRBV7-9	TRBJ2-4	TGTGCCAGCAGCTTAGGGGCGGGGGAACCCGCCAAAAACATTCAGTACTTC	CASSLGAGEPAKNIQYF
TRBD1	-	TRBV19	TRBJ2-3	TGTGCCAGTAGTATAGAAGGCAGGGGGGATACGCAGTATTTT	CASSIEGRGDTQYF
-	-	TRBV6-1	TRBJ1-5	TGTGCCAGCAGTACATATAGCAATCAGCCCCAGCATTTT	CASSTYSNQPQHF
TRBD2	-	TRBV18	TRBJ2-1	TGTGCCAGCTCACCGGGACTAGCGGGAGCGCATGAGCAGTTCTTC	CASSPGLAGAHEQFF
TRBD1	-	TRBV18	TRBJ2-3	TGTGCCAGCTCACTCAGCGCCGGGACAGTAGGTACGCAGTATTTT	CASSLSAGTVGTQYF
-	-	TRBV30	TRBJ1-4	TGTGCCTGGAGTGTTTCCGCGACTGCGCTACGGGACGGAAAACTGTTTTTT	CAWSVSATALRDGKLFF
-	-	TRBV6-1	TRBJ1-3	TGTGCCAGCAGGTTTAGCTCTGGAAACACCATATATTTT	CASRFSSGNTIYF
TRBD1	-	TRBV5-1	TRBJ2-7	TGCGCCAGCAGCTTGGTCCGGGACAGGCCCTACGAGCAGTACTTC	CASSLVRDRPYEQYF
-	-	TRBV5-5	TRBJ2-1	TGTGCCAGCAGCTTGACGTCAGTTAGCGCCAACTACAATGAGCAGTTCTTC	CASSLTSVSANYNEQFF
TRBD2	-	TRBV30	TRBJ2-1	TGTGCCTGGTCGACTAGCGGACCCTACAATGAGCAGTTCTTC	CAWSTSGPYNEQFF
-	-	TRBV2	TRBJ1-4	TGTGCCAGCAGCACCCCAGGGGCAACTAATGAAAAACTGTTTTTT	CASSTPGATNEKLFF
-	-	TRBV28	TRBJ1-6	TGTGCCAGCATTAGGGCCACCCTCCCCAATTCACCCCTCCACTTT	CASIRATLPNSPLHF
TRBD1	-	TRBV5-1	TRBJ1-6	TGCGCCAGCAGCTTGGGGCAGGGGGCAAATAATTCACCCCTCCACTTT	CASSLGQGANNSPLHF
-	-	TRBV6-1	TRBJ2-5	TGTGCCAGCAGTGAACGGCGGGAACCCCCGGAAGAGACCCAGTACTTC	CASSERREPPEETQYF
TRBD1	-	TRBV6-1	TRBJ1-5	TGTGCCAGCAGTGAAGAAGGGGGCTATCAGCCCCAGCATTTT	CASSEEGGYQPQHF
-	-	TRBV6-1	TRBJ2-1	TGTGCCAGCAGTGAACACTGGACGAATGAGCAGTTCTTC	CASSEHWTNEQFF
-	-	TRBV6-5	TRBJ2-6	TGTGCCAGCAGGACCCCGGGCGGGGCCAACGTCCTGACTTTC	CASRTPGGANVLTF
-	once	TRBV6-5	TRBJ1-1	TGTGCCAGCAGTTACTCCAGGGGCGGATACACTGAAGCTTTCTTT	CASSYSRGGYTEAFF
-	-	TRBV9	TRBJ1-2	TGTGCCAGCAGCGTAGTAGGGGCCCCCTATGGCTACACCTTC	CASSVVGAPYGYTF
-	-	TRBV19	TRBJ1-1	TGTGCCAGTATAATAGGAGGGGCGAACACTGAAGCTTTCTTT	CASIIGGANTEAFF
-	-	TRBV28	TRBJ2-3	TGTGCCAGCAGTTTAAGTGGGGCTCTGGGGTGGACGCAGTATTTT	CASSLSGALGWTQYF
-	-	TRBV19	TRBJ1-5	TGTGCCAGTAGTATTTCCGGCAGTGCTCTTAATCAGCCCCAGCATTTT	CASSISGSALNQPQHF
-	few	TRBV28	TRBJ1-2	TGTGCCAGCAGTCGGGCAGTGGATTGGTACTACACCTTC	CASSRAVDWYYTF
-	once	TRBV5-5	TRBJ2-7	TGTGCCAGCAGCTTGGAGGGGGGCGAGCAGTACTTC	CASSLEGGEQYF
-	-	TRBV7-2	TRBJ2-5	TGTGCCAGCAGCCCCTTCCCGGGGCCCCAAGAGACCCAGTACTTC	CASSPFPGPQETQYF
-	-	TRBV18	TRBJ1-2	TGTGCCAGCTCACCCAATAAGGGTGGGATAAGCTACACCTTC	CASSPNKGGISYTF
-	-	TRBV27	TRBJ2-1	TGTGCCAGCAGGACCGGTCCGGAGATTTCCTACAATGAGCAGTTCTTC	CASRTGPEISYNEQFF
-	-	TRBV29-1	TRBJ2-1	TGCACCGGGCGGAAGGACTCGGCCTACAATGAGCAGTTCTTC	CTGRKDSAYNEQFF
TRBD1	-	TRBV15	TRBJ1-5	TGTGCCACCAGCTACGAGGGACAGTGGAATCAGCCCCAGCATTTT	CATSYEGQWNQPQHF
-	-	TRBV7-2	TRBJ2-5	TGTGCCAGCAGCTTAGAGTTGGCCCAGAGGTCAGAGACCCAGTACTTC	CASSLELAQRSETQYF
-	once	TRBV20-1	TRBJ2-1	TGCAGTGCCACCAGAGGACATGAGCAGTTCTTC	CSATRGHEQFF
-	-	TRBV5-1	TRBJ1-2	TGCGCCAGCAGCTTGGAAGGGAAGAACTATGGCTACACCTTC	CASSLEGKNYGYTF
-	once	TRBV7-9	TRBJ1-2	TGTGCCAGCAGCTTAATTCTCGGTGACGGCCACTTC	CASSLILGDGHF
-	-	TRBV2	TRBJ1-2	TGTGCCAGCAGTGAATCCCCGCAGGGAATCTATGGCTACACCTTC	CASSESPQGIYGYTF
-	few	TRBV6-1	TRBJ1-2	TGTGCCAGCAGTGAACTTAGGCAGGAGGGCTACACCTTC	CASSELRQEGYTF
TRBD1	-	TRBV30	TRBJ1-6	TGTGCCTGGAGTCGGGACAGGGGATTAGGACCCCTCCACTTT	CAWSRDRGLGPLHF
-	-	TRBV7-2	TRBJ2-5	TGTGCCAGCAGCCCGCGGGTCGGGTACCAAGAGACCCAGTACTTC	CASSPRVGYQETQYF
-	-	TRBV6-1	TRBJ2-7	TGTGCCAGCAGGCCAATAGCGGATAGCTCCTACGAGCAGTACTTC	CASRPIADSSYEQYF
-	-	TRBV18	TRBJ2-7	TGTGCCAGCTCACCAATAGGACCCTACGAGCAGTACTTC	CASSPIGPYEQYF
-	-	TRBV9	TRBJ1-1	TGTGCCAGCAGCGAAGGGGGCACTGAAGCTTTCTTT	CASSEGGTEAFF
-	-	TRBV7-2	TRBJ1-1	TGTGCCAGCAGCTTATTAGGGTCGGCGAACACTGAAGCTTTCTTT	CASSLLGSANTEAFF
-	once	TRBV13	TRBJ1-1	TGTGCCAGCAGCTCACCCCGGGACGGGAGAAGGGCTTTCTTT	CASSSPRDGRRAFF
-	-	TRBV18	TRBJ1-2	TGTGCCAGCTCACCAACCGGGCCCGGACTTTCTAACTATGGCTACACCTTC	CASSPTGPGLSNYGYTF
-	-	TRBV19	TRBJ2-1	TGTGCCAGTAGCACTCGTGCATACAATGAGCAGTTCTTC	CASSTRAYNEQFF
-	few	TRBV7-9	TRBJ1-2	TGTGCCAGCAGCTTACCGGACACCTATGGCTACACCTTC	CASSLPDTYGYTF
-	-	TRBV7-2	TRBJ2-2	TGTGCCAGCAGCTTAGTGTCCAGGGTAGGCACCGGGGAGCTGTTTTTT	CASSLVSRVGTGELFF
TRBD2	-	TRBV4-1	TRBJ2-7	TGCGCCAGCAGCCAATCGACTAGCGCCTCCTATTACGAGCAGTACTTC	CASSQSTSASYYEQYF
-	-	TRBV28	TRBJ1-5	TGTGCCAGCAGGAGGAGACAGGATAGCAATCAGCCCCAGCATTTT	CASRRRQDSNQPQHF